This T cell receptor (beta chain) was identified in a study of T cells in Graves' hyperthyroidism and ophthalmopathy. Study-wide results and caveats: Model output signaled ophthalmopathy a median approximately 6.2 months ahead of onset.

Newly diagnosed patients aged 18 to 65 had hyperthyroidism of under 2 months' duration. CDR1 and CDR2 (germline): SNHLY, FYNNEI. This CDR3 spans 15 amino acids. What was amplified from RNA transcripts were TCR beta CDR3 regions. The HTBI primer set was used in a first-round RT-PCR of the TCR CDR3. TCRdb re-analysed the multiplex PCR reads in MiXCR, keeping a single row per CDR3 protein. The data contain approximately 400,000 distinct CDR3 sequences, about 15% of them seen just once; the ten biggest clones take up around a third. As regards this clonotype: The antigen is unknown. One end of the junction varies from germline; a read error may be responsible.

V is TRBV2 and J is TRBJ2-7; D not resolved. Sequenced input: blood. This receptor was identified in a woman in her twenties or thirties with Graves' hyperthyroidism. Here the CDR3 reads CASSQEARTSYEQYF. CDR3 DNA sequence: TGCGCCAGCAGCCAAGAGGCCAGGACCTCCTACGAGCAGTACTTC.